This passage covers 10 T cell receptor beta chains from one sample sequenced in a study of identical twins. TCRdb fed the 5' RACE reads into MiXCR, producing one record per CDR3 protein. The repertoire holds roughly 770,000 distinct CDR3 sequences, roughly 18% seen once, with approximately 14% in the top ten. Separately, the same data were catalogued under a study of T cells expressing NK-cell markers.

Sequenced input: PBMCs. The receptors come from a woman under 30 in good health.

The chain carries TRBV12-3 or TRBV12-4 and TRBJ2-3, with unresolved D. Deletions cut 10 bases from V and 2 bases from J, with 10 bases between. The CDR3 covers 12 residues. The CDR3 spells CATRASTDTQYF. Written as DNA, the CDR3 is TGTGCCACCCGGGCCTCCACAGATACGCAGTATTTT.

This clonotype has just a few counts. The chain has TRBV29-1 and TRBJ2-1, with TRBD2 identical over 14 bases. The CDR3 covers 15 residues. Germline lookup yields CDR1 SQVTM and CDR2 ANQGSEA. The ends lost 5 bases at V and 7 bases at J; junction bases unmatched: 7. The DNA for the CDR3 is TGCAGCGTTCAGAGACTAGCGGGGGGGTGGAATGAGCAGTTCTTC. Residues: CSVQRLAGGWNEQFF.

The chain combines TRBV12-5 with TRBJ2-2; D call uncertain. The CDR3 is 15 amino acids. V was trimmed by 5 bases and J by 3 bases, leaving 13 bases between them. Germline V gene data show CDR1 as LGHNT and CDR2 as FRNRAP. CDR3 coding DNA: TGTGCTAGTGGTGGGGAAAAAGAATACACCGGGGAGCTGTTTTTT. This sequence encodes CASGGEKEYTGELFF.

The table lists this clonotype with a few counts. The chain has TRBV20-1 and TRBJ2-5, with D hard to call. The germline V gene has CDR1 DFQATT and CDR2 SNEGSKA (reference sequence). The V end lost 6 bases, the J end lost 5 bases, and 7 bases lay between the germline ends. The CDR3 length is 10 residues. CDR3 in amino acids: CSAVDETQYF. CDR3 coding DNA: TGCAGTGCCGTAGACGAGACCCAGTACTTC.

This clonotype was picked up one time. The junction and the germline gene differ at one end; a read error may be behind it. The chain uses TRBV12-3 or TRBV12-4 and TRBJ2-5; no definite D call. This CDR3 contains 18 residues. In DNA, the CDR3 is TGTACCAGCAGTTTGAGGCTCGGGCCGACCTACCCCAGAGGGACCCAGTACTTC. It yields the protein CTSSLRLGPTYPRGTQYF.

CDR3 sequence (DNA): TGTGCCAGCAGTTACCTCCGCGGGAGTTGGGTCGAGCAGTACTTC. Its protein is CASSYLRGSWVEQYF. The chain has TRBV6-5 and TRBJ2-7, with TRBD2 matching over 7 bases. Trimming removed 2 bases from V and 6 bases from J; junction bases left unmatched: 10. In germline, CDR1 is MNHEY, CDR2 SVGAGI. There are 15 residues in the CDR3.

The genes are TRBV5-1 and TRBJ2-5; TRBD2 is a possible D gene (7 bases). This CDR3 is 17 amino acids long. V lost 3 bases and J lost 5, with 23 bases in between. The germline gives CDR1 SGHRS, CDR2 YFSETQ. CDR3 residues: CASSSISGGPGLETQYF. In nucleotides, the CDR3 is TGCGCCAGCAGCTCGATTTCCGGGGGGCCCGGGTTGGAGACCCAGTACTTC.

This clonotype was seen a few times. V usage is TRBV5-1 and J usage is TRBJ1-1; D call uncertain. Trimming stripped 0 bases from V and 0 bases from J, with 12 bases between. This CDR3 is built from 16 residues. The germline V gene encodes CDR1 SGHRS and CDR2 YFSETQ. CDR3 nucleotide sequence: TGCGCCAGCAGCTTGGATCCGAATCGTTTGAACACTGAAGCTTTCTTT. Protein product: CASSLDPNRLNTEAFF.

The gene calls are TRBV5-5 and TRBJ2-1, with a weak D call TRBD1 (6 bases). Looked up from germline, CDR1 is SGHKS and CDR2 is YYEKEE (reference sequence). There are 13 residues in the CDR3. V was trimmed by 6 bases and J by 4 bases, leaving 11 bases between them. CDR3 sequence (DNA): TGTGCCAGCACCCGAGGGGGTTACAATGAGCAGTTCTTC. Its translation: CASTRGGYNEQFF.

The V call is TRBV11-2, the J call TRBJ2-1, with TRBD1 as a possible D gene (5 bases). CDR1 is SGHAT and CDR2 is FQNNGV in the germline V gene. The CDR3 totals 14 residues. Deletions cut 5 bases from V and 9 bases from J, with 17 bases between. Here the CDR3 DNA reads TGTGCCAGCAGCCGCGGCAGGGCTATGGGTGAGCAGTTCTTC. Amino acids: CASSRGRAMGEQFF.